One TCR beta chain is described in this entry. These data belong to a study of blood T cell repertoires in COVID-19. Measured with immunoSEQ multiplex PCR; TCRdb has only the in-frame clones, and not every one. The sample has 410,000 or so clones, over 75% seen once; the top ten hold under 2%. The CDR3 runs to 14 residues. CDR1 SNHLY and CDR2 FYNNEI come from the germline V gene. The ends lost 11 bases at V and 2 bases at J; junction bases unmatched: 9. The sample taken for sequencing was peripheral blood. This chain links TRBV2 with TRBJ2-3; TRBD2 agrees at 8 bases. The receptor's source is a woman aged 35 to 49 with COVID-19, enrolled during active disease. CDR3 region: CAASRGGFTDTQYF. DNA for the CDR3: TGTGCCGCCTCCCGGGGGGGCTTCACAGATACGCAGTATTTT.